This T cell receptor beta chain was sequenced during a study of blood T cells in healthy people across ages (dated by TCRdb to between 2014 and 2016). About the full investigation: In model experiments, template switching captured about one uniquely barcoded TCR beta cDNA molecule for every two T cells. The study measured age-related changes in TCR beta repertoire diversity using deep sequencing normalized with unique cDNA molecular identifiers. Donors were grouped into four age groups: young (average roughly 15 years), middle-aged (under 40), aged (over 55) and long-lived (about 90). Donors of different ages were randomly distributed across sequencing lanes to avoid experimental bias. The study analyzed two additional independent replicas of 1 million unique cDNA reads from the same blood draw for two donors, one aged 18 to 30 and one aged 80 or older.

CDR1 SGHRS and CDR2 YFSETQ were looked up in the germline V gene. The CDR3 has 16 amino acids, counting the end cysteine and phenylalanine. CDR3 DNA is the only sequence kept; it has 48 bases, read in frame from the first base. Trimming costs V 3 bases and J 7 bases, and their ends lie 19 bases apart. This clonotype has only a few counts. There is no known antigen for this receptor. No per-base quality is available; no much larger clone lies one base away. What the research found in general, with its limitations: Estimates of total diversity based on one million sequenced T cells were considered lower bounds and underestimates. Compared with the aged group, the long-lived group had more naive CD4+ T cells, fewer expanded clones and increased TCR diversity, a pattern suggesting age selection. As age increased, observed TCR beta diversity per million T cells dropped in a roughly linear way, and a significant reduction was already evident by age roughly 40. Since profiling was done on bulk unsorted PBMCs, naive and antigen-experienced compartments could not be conclusively compared. Donor CMV infection status was unknown, potentially confounding age-related changes in expanded clonotypes. The percentage of naive T cells measured by flow cytometry correlated strongly with observed TCR beta diversity.

The approximately 41 donors, aged about 6 to 95 years, were systemically healthy Caucasian individuals from Russia. About 9.1 milliliters of peripheral blood were collected from each donor into EDTA-treated Vacutainer tubes. PBMCs were isolated by Ficoll-Paque density-gradient centrifugation, with at least 7 million obtained per sample. Trizol reagent was used to extract total RNA from the PBMCs, yielding at least 5.5 micrograms per sample. For every donor, an aliquot of PBMCs went through flow cytometry to measure the percentages of naive CD45RAhigh/CD27high T cells. The library was generated by 5' RACE. The reads were generated on an Illumina HiSeq 2500. The second PCR ran for about 6 to 11 cycles and used a J-beta primer mix along with a sample-barcoded 5' primer. A template-switch 5' adaptor carrying 12 random nucleotides introduced a unique molecular identifier onto each TCR beta cDNA molecule. Each sample yielded at least 2.5 million CDR3-containing paired-end reads. All of the RNA was converted into first-strand cDNA using the Mint cDNA synthesis kit, with a TRBC-specific oligonucleotide serving as the primer. Following uracil-DNA glycosylase treatment, a first 18-cycle PCR with universal primers M1SS and BC2_uni_R was performed on all cDNA. The authors' pipeline ran thus. For normalization, 1 million high-quality reads, each with a distinct molecular identifier, were randomly selected from each sample. Reads with shared molecular identifiers were discarded instead of being binned into consensus sequences. CDR3 identification, clonotype clustering and error correction used MiTCR with a Q25 quality threshold and the strictest error-elimination algorithm. A nonparametric unseen species model with Euler transformation was used to estimate a lower bound on total TCR beta diversity. TCRdb itself trimmed the public reads at Q25 with fastp, ran MiXCR and retained productive beta chains. Each entry merges the rows of one CDR3 protein and shows their most common DNA and genes. TCRdb assigned the V and J calls; the authors' analysis was not used. The sample includes 700,000 to 850,000 distinct CDR3 sequences, with 53% observed a single time. About 38% of the sample is held by the ten biggest clonotypes.

This chain is built from TRBV5-1 and TRBJ1-4, with a tentative D gene TRBD1 over 6 matching bases. What was sequenced was blood. This receptor was identified in an elderly man in good health. CDR3 region: CASSSSGGNTLEKLFF. The sequenced DNA: TGCGCCAGCAGCTCCTCGGGGGGCAACACCCTTGAAAAACTGTTTTTT.